This T cell receptor beta chain was recovered during a study of immune heterogeneity within non-small cell lung tumors. Multiplex PCR (32 V and 13 J primers) was used to amplify the TCR beta CDR3. MiXCR, run by TCRdb on the multiplex PCR reads, gives a single entry per CDR3 protein. The data show about 5,000 distinct CDR3 sequences, with around a fifth seen just once and roughly 17% held by the top ten. Study-level results: The study found that local T-cell clonality correlated moderately but significantly with local tumor mutational burden (R about 0.34). While identical dominant CDR3 beta clonotypes recurred across tumor sites within a patient, high-frequency clones unique to individual sites also appeared.

Each sample used 600 to 700 ng of genomic DNA from bulk tumor tissue. Several biopsies per primary tumor were taken during surgery, spaced as far apart as possible. Their non-small cell lung cancer was newly diagnosed and untreated, and the patients underwent curative surgery. Each donor was a newly diagnosed non-small cell lung cancer patient undergoing surgery with curative intent. The table lists this clonotype with many counts. As yet, its antigen is unknown. The TCR originated in a man between 60 and 75 years old with non-small cell lung cancer. The specimen sequenced was lung tumor tissue.

The CDR3 bases are TGTGCCAGCAGCTTGAACAGCGCTAACACTGAAGCTTTCTTT. Translated: CASSLNSANTEAFF. The chain uses TRBV11-2 and TRBJ1-1, with D hard to call. From germline, CDR1 is SGHAT and CDR2 FQNNGV. The CDR3 loop spans 14 amino acids. Trimming took 3 bases from V and 2 from J, leaving 10 bases between them. Supplemented by reference TRBV11-2 and TRBJ1-1, the full variable domain reads EAGVAQSPRYKIIEKRQSVAFWCNPISGHATLYWYQQILGQGPKLLIQFQNNGVVDDSQLPKDRFSAERLKGVDSTLKIQPAKLEDSAVYLCASSLNSANTEAFFGQGTRLTVV.